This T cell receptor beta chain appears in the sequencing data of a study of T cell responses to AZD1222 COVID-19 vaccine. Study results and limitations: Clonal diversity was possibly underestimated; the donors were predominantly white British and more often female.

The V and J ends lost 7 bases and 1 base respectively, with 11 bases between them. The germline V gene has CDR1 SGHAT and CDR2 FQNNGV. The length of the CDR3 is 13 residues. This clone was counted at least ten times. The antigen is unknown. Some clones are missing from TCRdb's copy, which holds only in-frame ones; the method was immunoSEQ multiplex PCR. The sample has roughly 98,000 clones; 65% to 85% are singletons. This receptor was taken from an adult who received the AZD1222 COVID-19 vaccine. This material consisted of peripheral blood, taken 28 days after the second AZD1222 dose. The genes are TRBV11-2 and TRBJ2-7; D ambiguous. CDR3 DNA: TGTGCCAGCAAGGGCCCCGGATCCTACGAGCAGTACTTC. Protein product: CASKGPGSYEQYF.